This T cell receptor beta chain was observed in a study of T-cell memory formation after mild COVID-19. Overall study: Most TCR clusters belonged to a single donor.

General observations from the study: Clones that contracted from day 15 to 85 were balanced CD4/CD8, while later expanders leaned CD4+. Mostly located in CM and EM were contracting CD4+ clones, with contracting CD8+ clones located in EMRA.

This clonotype appeared a few times. What it binds is unknown. The authors produced TCR alpha and TCR beta cDNA libraries with sample barcodes and UMIs by 5'RACE using constant-segment primers. Each CDR3 protein gets one entry after TCRdb re-called the 5' RACE reads with MiXCR. The table shows more than 250,000 distinct CDR3 sequences, with roughly 16% occurring only once. The sample was PBMCs or a T cell subset sorted from them (not recorded which). This receptor was taken from a man between 18 and 35 years old who had mild COVID-19 (a few samples of this study predate the infection). Cell type and time point are not known.

The CDR3 DNA is TGTGCCACCAGCAAAGCTAGCGGGGTAGATACGCAGTATTTT. It encodes CATSKASGVDTQYF. The rearrangement joins TRBV15 to TRBJ2-3; the match to TRBD2 covers 9 bases. Unmatched junction bases numbered 4, after V lost 4 bases and J lost 5 bases. Germline V gives CDR1 LNHNV, CDR2 YYDKDF (reference sequence). This CDR3 is built from 14 residues.